A selection of T cell receptor beta chains follows, all from one sample in a study of beta chain features in type 1 diabetes. TCRdb's table, derived via immunoSEQ multiplex PCR, lists solely in-frame clones and lacks some. The sample has 120,000 to 150,000 clones, 9% to 10% seen once; the top ten hold 0.55% to 0.75%. Sequencing input: central memory CD4+ T cells from blood. The source is a woman aged 40 to 50 in good health. The CDR3 runs from the conserved cysteine through the conserved F or W. Fields, in order: clone size, V gene, D gene, J gene, CDR3 DNA, CDR3 protein. The D gene is left open where the match is weak. Size is omitted from some rows. Given values are once, few, many or a class for expanded clones.

.	TRBV9	TRBD1	TRBJ1-1	TGTGCCAGCAGCGTAGGGGCAGGGGGCGCCGGCACTGAAGCTTTCTTT	CASSVGAGGAGTEAFF
.	TRBV25-1	.	TRBJ1-4	TGTGCCAGCAGTGAATCTAGTGCTAATGAAAAACTGTTTTTT	CASSESSANEKLFF
few	TRBV5-1	TRBD1	TRBJ2-5	TGCGCCAGCAGCCGACAGGGGGCGGAGGAGACCCAGTACTTC	CASSRQGAEETQYF
few	TRBV5-1	TRBD1	TRBJ1-1	TGCGCCAGCAGCTTGATGACAGGGCGGGACACTGAAGCTTTCTTT	CASSLMTGRDTEAFF
.	TRBV6-6	.	TRBJ1-2	TGTGCCAGCAGCGAAGGGGCCGGCTATGGCTACACCTTC	CASSEGAGYGYTF
few	TRBV6-4	TRBD1	TRBJ1-5	TGTGCCAGCAGTGACACGTACAGGGGGCAGCCTCAGCCCCAGCATTTT	CASSDTYRGQPQPQHF
.	TRBV5-1	.	TRBJ1-6	TGCGCCAGCAGCTTGGGACAGGACTCCTATAATTCACCCCTCCACTTT	CASSLGQDSYNSPLHF
.	TRBV5-4	.	TRBJ2-2	TGTGCCAGCAGCTCCTCCTCGGGGTCGAAGACCGGGGAGCTGTTTTTT	CASSSSSGSKTGELFF
few	TRBV11-2	.	TRBJ1-2	TGTGCCAGCAGCTTAGCGGGGAGAGGCTACACCTTC	CASSLAGRGYTF
few	TRBV6-1	TRBD1	TRBJ1-5	TGTGCCAGCGGGGGACAGGCCAGCCAGCCCCAGCATTTT	CASGGQASQPQHF
few	TRBV6-5	.	TRBJ1-2	TGTGCCAGCCGGTCCCGGCAGGACTATGGCTACACCTTC	CASRSRQDYGYTF
.	TRBV28	TRBD2	TRBJ2-3	TGTGCCAGCAGGGGGACTAGCGGGGGAACAGATACGCAGTATTTT	CASRGTSGGTDTQYF
few	TRBV13	.	TRBJ1-3	TGTGCCAGCAGCCCCCGGACAGCCCTTAACTCTGGAAACACCATATATTTT	CASSPRTALNSGNTIYF
.	TRBV2	TRBD2	TRBJ2-2	TGTGCCAGCACCCTAGCGGGGGTCGCCGGGGAGCTGTTTTTT	CASTLAGVAGELFF
few	TRBV9	TRBD1	TRBJ1-6	TGTGCCAGCAGCGTCGACAGGGCTGGTTCACCCCTCCACTTT	CASSVDRAGSPLHF
.	TRBV7-9	TRBD1	TRBJ1-6	TGTGCCAGCAGACTGACTGGGACAGCTAATTCACCCCTCCACTTT	CASRLTGTANSPLHF
.	TRBV7-8	TRBD2	TRBJ2-3	TGTGCCAGCAGCTTAGACATAGCGGGCGTTAGCACAGATACGCAGTATTTT	CASSLDIAGVSTDTQYF
many	TRBV28	.	TRBJ1-4	TGTGCCAGCAGTTTATACGAGGAAAAACTGTTTTTT	CASSLYEEKLFF
few	TRBV7-2	.	TRBJ2-7	TGTGCCAGCAGCTTAAGCGCACTAGCTGGGAACTACGAGCAGTACTTC	CASSLSALAGNYEQYF
.	TRBV28	.	TRBJ1-2	TGTGCCAGCAGACCGACGGGTCAAGACTATGGCTACACCTTC	CASRPTGQDYGYTF